The next 21 T cell receptor beta chains were all read from a single sample in a study of beta chain features in type 1 diabetes. Expressed TCRB transcripts were sequenced because the entire RNA isolate underwent reverse transcription. TCRdb's copy holds only in-frame clones and misses some; the assay was immunoSEQ multiplex PCR. This sample has around 350,000 clones, with roughly 13% found just once. The sequenced sample was naive CD4+ T cells from blood. The receptors come from a man aged 18 to 35 in good health.

The chain has TRBV7-8 and TRBJ1-6; TRBD1 agrees at 8 bases. Unmatched junction bases numbered 7, after V lost 6 bases and J lost 0 bases. CDR3 length: 17 residues. Germline V gene lookup returns CDR1 SGHVS and CDR2 FQNEAQ. The chain's CDR3 is CASRETGANSYNSPLHF. CDR3 sequence (DNA): TGTGCCAGCAGGGAGACAGGGGCCAACTCCTATAATTCACCCCTCCACTTT.

This clone was picked up a small number of times. The genes are TRBV5-4 and TRBJ2-3; 13 positions match TRBD2. After removal of 4 bases from V and 2 bases from J, the junction contained 4 bases not matched to a gene. CDR1 is SGHNT and CDR2 is YYREEE in the germline V gene (reference sequence). CDR3 length equals 16 residues. CDR3 region: CASSRTSGGLTDTQYF. CDR3 nucleotide sequence: TGTGCCAGCAGCAGGACTAGCGGGGGACTCACAGATACGCAGTATTTT.

This sequence joins TRBV11-3 and TRBJ2-1; 14 positions agree with TRBD2. The germline V gene has CDR1 SGHNT and CDR2 YENEEA. The CDR3 is 14 amino acids. The V gene end was trimmed by 4 bases and the J gene end by 10 bases; junction bases not matched to a gene: 3. This CDR3 is CASSSGTSGREQFF. The DNA for the CDR3 is TGTGCCAGCAGCTCGGGGACTAGCGGGAGAGAGCAGTTCTTC.

The chain employs TRBV28 and TRBJ1-5, with a weak D call TRBD1 (6 bases). The germline V gene encodes CDR1 MDHEN and CDR2 SYDVKM. V was trimmed by 4 bases and J by 5 bases, leaving 12 bases between them. This CDR3 is built from 14 residues. This chain's CDR3 is CASSSGAGDQPQHF. CDR3 in DNA: TGTGCCAGCAGTTCAGGAGCAGGGGATCAGCCCCAGCATTTT. The full variable domain, completed using reference TRBV28 and TRBJ1-5, is DVKVTQSSRYLVKRTGEKVFLECVQDMDHENMFWYRQDPGLGLRLIYFSYDVKMKEKGDIPEGYSVSREKKERFSLILESASTNQTSMYLCASSSGAGDQPQHFGDGTRLSIL.

This clone has a handful of counts. The CDR3 protein is CASSLDPGLGGYTF. The CDR3 nucleotides read TGTGCCAGCAGCTTAGACCCAGGGCTCGGTGGCTACACCTTC. The V and J genes are TRBV11-1 and TRBJ1-2, with D possibly being TRBD1 (5 bases). The germline CDR1 and CDR2 sequences are SGHAT and FQDESV (reference sequence). V was clipped by 1 base and J by 7 bases, with 13 bases between them. This CDR3 comprises 14 residues.

This clone was detected only a few times. V is TRBV7-8 and J is TRBJ2-7; a weak D match, TRBD1 (6 bases). The V end lost 5 bases, the J end lost 3 bases, and 14 bases lay between the germline ends. The CDR3 length is 14 residues. Per germline, CDR1 SGHVS and CDR2 FQNEAQ. The CDR3 protein is CASSPEGVSYEQYF. In DNA, the CDR3 is TGTGCCAGCAGCCCCGAGGGGGTCAGCTACGAGCAGTACTTC.

The chain joins TRBV6-5 to TRBJ1-2; D unclear. Germline values: CDR1 MNHEY, CDR2 SVGAGI. This CDR3 has 13 residues. The V gene lost 2 bases and the J gene lost 2 bases, with 6 bases spanning the gap. The CDR3 coding sequence is TGTGCCAGCAGTTACGGGGAGAACTATGGCTACACCTTC. This gives the protein CASSYGENYGYTF.

The chain carries TRBV6-5 and TRBJ2-5, with D uncertain. The germline V and J ends were trimmed by 0 bases and 5 bases, with 16 bases remaining between them. The CDR3 is made up of 16 amino acids. Germline V lookup: CDR1 MNHEY, CDR2 SVGAGI. DNA for the CDR3: TGTGCCAGCAGTTACTCGAGGTTGGCAAGAATGGAGACCCAGTACTTC. Translating it yields CASSYSRLARMETQYF.

This clone appeared a few times. This sequence joins TRBV5-1 and TRBJ2-7, with 9 bases matching TRBD1. Germline V gene sequence: CDR1 SGHRS, CDR2 YFSETQ. The CDR3 is made up of 15 amino acids. Trimming removed 0 bases from V and 6 bases from J; junction bases left unmatched: 7. The CDR3 region has the DNA TGCGCCAGCAGCTTGGTGGGGACAGGGCCCTCCGAGCAGTACTTC. Translated, it gives CASSLVGTGPSEQYF.

The V and J genes are TRBV5-4 and TRBJ2-2; D possibly corresponds to TRBD1 (6 bases). Germline V gene data show CDR1 as SGHNT and CDR2 as YYREEE (reference sequence). Trimming cost V 3 bases and J 0 bases, with 9 bases left between them. The CDR3 totals 15 residues. CDR3 region: CASSSRTANTGELFF. The CDR3 DNA reads TGTGCCAGCAGCTCCAGGACAGCGAACACCGGGGAGCTGTTTTTT.

The V gene is TRBV27, the J gene TRBJ2-7, with 8 bases fitting TRBD2. Germline V CDR1 and CDR2: MNHEY, SMNVEV (reference sequence). Germline trimming cut 2 bases from V and 5 bases from J; bases unmatched to any gene: 8. The CDR3 loop spans 15 amino acids. In DNA form, the CDR3 reads TGTGCCAGCAGTTTAGTTGCGGGGGGCCCGGACGAGCAGTACTTC. Translating gives CASSLVAGGPDEQYF.

This clone was seen more than once but under ten times. V and J are TRBV29-1 and TRBJ2-7; tentatively, D is TRBD2 (5 bases). Germline V gene lookup returns CDR1 SQVTM and CDR2 ANQGSEA. V was shortened by 5 bases and J by 3 bases, with 14 bases between the two germline ends. CDR3 length equals 13 residues. The CDR3 sequence: CSVMRASDYEQYF. In nucleotides, the CDR3 is TGCAGCGTTATGAGGGCCAGCGACTACGAGCAGTACTTC.

This clone was picked up a small number of times. The chain recombines TRBV28 with TRBJ2-7; D is unclear. Germline V gene data show CDR1 as MDHEN and CDR2 as SYDVKM. The ends were cut back, 3 bases at V and 7 bases at J, with 10 bases in the middle. The CDR3 has 12 residues. The CDR3 spells CASSLGAREQYF. The CDR3 nucleotides are TGTGCCAGCAGTTTGGGTGCGAGGGAGCAGTACTTC.

In its sample, this clone was seen a few times. V and J are TRBV7-9 and TRBJ2-7, with D perhaps TRBD1 (7 bases). The CDR3 runs 17 residues. CDR1 is SEHNR and CDR2 is FQNEAQ in the germline V gene (reference sequence). Trimming took off 5 bases at V and 4 bases at J, with 24 bases between the two ends. The CDR3 DNA follows: TGTGCCAGCAGCAATCCCGGGACAGCTCAGGGGGGTTACGAGCAGTACTTC. Its protein is CASSNPGTAQGGYEQYF.

This rearrangement joins TRBV28 to TRBJ1-5; unclear D gene. The germline CDR1 and CDR2 sequences are MDHEN and SYDVKM. The CDR3 extends over 11 amino acids. Trimming shortened V by 2 bases and J by 6 bases, and 2 bases separated the two germline ends. The chain's CDR3 is CASSLRQPQHF. For the CDR3, the DNA is TGTGCCAGCAGTTTACGTCAGCCCCAGCATTTT.

This clone showed up just a few times. V usage is TRBV5-4 and J usage is TRBJ1-2; 10 bases match TRBD1. The germline V gene encodes CDR1 SGHNT and CDR2 YYREEE (reference sequence). The CDR3 consists of 14 residues. V gave up 3 bases and J gave up 4 bases; unmatched junction bases: 3. As DNA, the CDR3 is TGTGCCAGCAGCTCCGGGACAGGGGTCTATGGCTACACCTTC. It is translated as CASSSGTGVYGYTF.

This clone has a handful of counts. The chain couples TRBV4-3 to TRBJ1-1; D gene unclear. The CDR3 has 12 residues. Trimming cost V 1 base and J 7 bases, with 7 bases left between them. CDR1 is LGHNA and CDR2 is YSLEER in the germline V gene. The CDR3 reads CASSQVPGEAFF. The CDR3 DNA follows: TGCGCCAGCAGCCAAGTCCCGGGTGAAGCTTTCTTT.

The sample holds a few counts of this clone. This chain joins TRBV6-6 and TRBJ2-5, with D possibly being TRBD1 (5 bases). Trimming removed 2 bases at V and 5 bases at J, with 12 bases between. Germline assignment: CDR1 MNHNY and CDR2 SVGAGI (reference sequence). The CDR3 runs 14 residues. The CDR3 loop reads CASSYGQGGETQYF. CDR3 DNA sequence: TGTGCCAGCAGTTACGGCCAGGGTGGGGAGACCCAGTACTTC.

This chain links TRBV2 with TRBJ2-7; 7 bases align to TRBD1. Germline assignment: CDR1 SNHLY and CDR2 FYNNEI. This CDR3 contains 14 residues. V gave up 4 bases and J gave up 7 bases; unmatched junction bases: 10. The CDR3 loop reads CASSVVQGVGEQYF. The CDR3 region has the DNA TGTGCCAGCAGTGTTGTCCAGGGGGTGGGTGAGCAGTACTTC. Drawing the rest from reference TRBV2 and TRBJ2-7, the complete variable domain is EPEVTQTPSHQVTQMGQEVILRCVPISNHLYFYWYRQILGQKVEFLVSFYNNEISEKSEIFDDQFSVERPDGSNFTLKIRSTKLEDSAMYFCASSVVQGVGEQYFGPGTRLTVT.

Only a few counts were recorded for this clone. The chain joins TRBV30 to TRBJ2-7, with D tentatively TRBD2 (5 bases). V shed 0 bases and J shed 5 bases, with 14 bases lying between them. The CDR3 runs 14 residues. Germline lookup yields CDR1 GTSNPN and CDR2 SVGIG (reference sequence). The CDR3 sequence is CAWSVSASLNEQYF. The CDR3 DNA sequence: TGTGCCTGGAGTGTATCTGCTAGCCTTAACGAGCAGTACTTC.

This clone was counted a few times. The V call is TRBV28, the J call TRBJ1-3; D is uncertain. This CDR3 region has 14 residues. V lost 3 bases and J lost 0, with 6 bases in between. Germline CDR1 and CDR2: MDHEN and SYDVKM. CDR3 sequence reads: CASSFSSSGNTIYF. The CDR3 region has the DNA TGTGCCAGCAGTTTTAGTAGCTCTGGAAACACCATATATTTT.